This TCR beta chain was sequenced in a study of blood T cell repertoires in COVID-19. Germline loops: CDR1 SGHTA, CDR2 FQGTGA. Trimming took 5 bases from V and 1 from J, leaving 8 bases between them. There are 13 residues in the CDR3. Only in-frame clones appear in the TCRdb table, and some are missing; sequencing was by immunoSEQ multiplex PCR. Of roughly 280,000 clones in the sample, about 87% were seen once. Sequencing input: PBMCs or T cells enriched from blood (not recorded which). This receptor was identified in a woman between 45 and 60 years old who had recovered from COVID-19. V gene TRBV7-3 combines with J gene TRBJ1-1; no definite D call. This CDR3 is CASSQTSNTEAFF. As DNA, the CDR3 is TGTGCCAGCAGCCAGACATCGAACACTGAAGCTTTCTTT.